In this sample, the clone carrying this TCR beta chain turned up many times. What was amplified from RNA transcripts were TCR beta CDR3 regions. HTBI primers were used for first-round RT-PCR of the TCR CDR3. Each CDR3 protein gets one entry after TCRdb re-called the multiplex PCR reads with MiXCR. Seen here are around 340,000 distinct CDR3 sequences, about a sixth observed once, and the top ten hold about a third. The CDR3 totals 14 residues. The germline gives CDR1 MDHEN, CDR2 SYDVKM. V was clipped by 7 bases and J by 4 bases, with 16 bases between them. The data belong to a study of T cells in Graves' hyperthyroidism and ophthalmopathy.

Sequenced material: blood. The chain has TRBV28 and TRBJ1-2; D unresolved. The clonotype comes from a woman aged 25 to 39 with Graves' hyperthyroidism that later progressed to Graves' ophthalmopathy. The CDR3 spells CASTRSGPLYGYTF. CDR3 DNA: TGTGCCAGCACCCGAAGTGGGCCACTCTATGGCTACACCTTC.